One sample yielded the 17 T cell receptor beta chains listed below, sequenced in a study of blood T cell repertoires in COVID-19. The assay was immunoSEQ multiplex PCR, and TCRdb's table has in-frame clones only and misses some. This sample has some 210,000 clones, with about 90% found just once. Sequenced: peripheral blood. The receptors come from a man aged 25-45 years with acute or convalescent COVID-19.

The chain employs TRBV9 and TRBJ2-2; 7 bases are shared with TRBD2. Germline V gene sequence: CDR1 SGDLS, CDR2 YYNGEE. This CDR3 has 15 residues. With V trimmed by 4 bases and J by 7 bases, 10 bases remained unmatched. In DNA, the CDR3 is TGTGCCAGCAGCCTGCAGGGCGGGAGCGGCGGGGAGCTGTTTTTT. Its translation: CASSLQGGSGGELFF.

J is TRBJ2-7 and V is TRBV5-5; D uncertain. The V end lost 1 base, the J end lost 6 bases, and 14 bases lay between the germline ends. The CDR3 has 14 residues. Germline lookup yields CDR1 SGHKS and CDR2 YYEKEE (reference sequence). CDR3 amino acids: CASSLSFYAPEQYF. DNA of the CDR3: TGTGCCAGCAGCTTGTCTTTCTACGCTCCCGAGCAGTACTTC. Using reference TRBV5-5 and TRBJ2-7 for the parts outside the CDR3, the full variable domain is DAGVTQSPTHLIKTRGQQVTLRCSPISGHKSVSWYQQVLGQGPQFIFQYYEKEERGRGNFPDRFSARQFPNYSSELNVNALLLGDSALYLCASSLSFYAPEQYFGPGTRLTVT.

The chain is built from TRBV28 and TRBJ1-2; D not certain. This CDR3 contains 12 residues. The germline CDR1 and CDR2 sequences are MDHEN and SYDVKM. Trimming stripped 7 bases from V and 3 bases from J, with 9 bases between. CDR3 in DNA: TGTGCCAGCACTACTCGGGACTATGGCTACACCTTC. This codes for CASTTRDYGYTF.

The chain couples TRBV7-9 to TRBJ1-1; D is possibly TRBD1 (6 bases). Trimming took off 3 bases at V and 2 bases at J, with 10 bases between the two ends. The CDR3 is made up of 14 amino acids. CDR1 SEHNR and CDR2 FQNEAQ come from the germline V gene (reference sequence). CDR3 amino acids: CASSFNRENTEAFF. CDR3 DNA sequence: TGTGCCAGCAGCTTTAACAGGGAAAACACTGAAGCTTTCTTT.

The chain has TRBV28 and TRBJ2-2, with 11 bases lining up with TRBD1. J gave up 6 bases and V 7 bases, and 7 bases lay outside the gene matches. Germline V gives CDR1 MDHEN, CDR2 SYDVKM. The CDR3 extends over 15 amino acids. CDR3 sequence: CASTSDRGPAGELFF. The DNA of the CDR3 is TGTGCCAGCACCTCGGACAGGGGGCCTGCCGGGGAGCTGTTTTTT. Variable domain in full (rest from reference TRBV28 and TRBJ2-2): DVKVTQSSRYLVKRTGEKVFLECVQDMDHENMFWYRQDPGLGLRLIYFSYDVKMKEKGDIPEGYSVSREKKERFSLILESASTNQTSMYLCASTSDRGPAGELFFGEGSRLTVL.

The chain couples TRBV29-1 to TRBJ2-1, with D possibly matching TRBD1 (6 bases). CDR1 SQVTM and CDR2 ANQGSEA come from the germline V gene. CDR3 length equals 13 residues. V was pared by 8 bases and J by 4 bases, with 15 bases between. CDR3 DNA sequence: TGCAGCACGGATGGACAGCTGTACAATGAGCAGTTCTTC. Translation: CSTDGQLYNEQFF.

The CDR3 loop is CASSPKTGRGNQPQHF. Here the CDR3 DNA reads TGTGCCAGTAGCCCCAAGACAGGAAGAGGCAATCAGCCCCAGCATTTT. V is TRBV19 and J is TRBJ1-5, with D perhaps matching TRBD1 (6 bases). The CDR3 covers 16 residues. CDR1 is LNHDA and CDR2 is SQIVND in the germline V gene (reference sequence). The ends were cut back, 6 bases at V and 2 bases at J, with 17 bases in the middle.

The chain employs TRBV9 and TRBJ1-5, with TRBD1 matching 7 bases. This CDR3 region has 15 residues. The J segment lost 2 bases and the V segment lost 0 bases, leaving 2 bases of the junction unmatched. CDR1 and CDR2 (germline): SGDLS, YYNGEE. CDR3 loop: CASSVGQGGNQPQHF. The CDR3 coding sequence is TGTGCCAGCAGCGTAGGTCAGGGGGGCAATCAGCCCCAGCATTTT.

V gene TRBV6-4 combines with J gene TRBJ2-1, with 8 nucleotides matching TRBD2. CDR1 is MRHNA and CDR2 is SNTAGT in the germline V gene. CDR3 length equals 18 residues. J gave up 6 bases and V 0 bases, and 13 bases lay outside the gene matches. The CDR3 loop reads CASSDSPKGGRLSNEQFF. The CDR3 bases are TGTGCCAGCAGTGACTCCCCCAAGGGCGGGAGGTTGTCCAATGAGCAGTTCTTC.

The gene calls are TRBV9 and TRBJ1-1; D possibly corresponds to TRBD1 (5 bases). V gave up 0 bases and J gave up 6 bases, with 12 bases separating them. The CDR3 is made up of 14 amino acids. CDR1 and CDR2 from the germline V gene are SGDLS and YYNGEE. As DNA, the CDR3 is TGTGCCAGCAGCGTAGCGGGGGGGTCACCTGAAGCTTTCTTT. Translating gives CASSVAGGSPEAFF. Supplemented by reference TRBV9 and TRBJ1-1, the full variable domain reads DSGVTQTPKHLITATGQRVTLRCSPRSGDLSVYWYQQSLDQGLQFLIQYYNGEERAKGNILERFSAQQFPDLHSELNLSSLELGDSALYFCASSVAGGSPEAFFGQGTRLTVV.

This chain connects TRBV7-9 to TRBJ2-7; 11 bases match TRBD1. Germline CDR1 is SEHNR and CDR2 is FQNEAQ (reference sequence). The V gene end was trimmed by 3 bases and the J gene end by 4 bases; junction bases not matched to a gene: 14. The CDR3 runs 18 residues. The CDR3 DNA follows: TGTGCCAGCAGCTTTCCTCCCGAAGCGGGGGACAGGGGGTACGAGCAGTACTTC. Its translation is CASSFPPEAGDRGYEQYF.

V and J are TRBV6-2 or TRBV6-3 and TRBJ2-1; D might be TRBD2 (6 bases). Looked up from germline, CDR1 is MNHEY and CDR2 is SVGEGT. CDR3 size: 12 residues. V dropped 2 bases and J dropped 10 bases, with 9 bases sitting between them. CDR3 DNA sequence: TGTGCCAGCAGTTACCCTCGGGAGGAGCAGTTCTTC. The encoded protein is CASSYPREEQFF.

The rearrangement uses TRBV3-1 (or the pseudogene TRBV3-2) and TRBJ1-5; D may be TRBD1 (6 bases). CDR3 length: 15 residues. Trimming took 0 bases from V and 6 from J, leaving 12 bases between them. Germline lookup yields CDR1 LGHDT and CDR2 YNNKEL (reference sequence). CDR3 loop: CASSQDRQGSQPQHF. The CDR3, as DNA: TGTGCCAGCAGCCAAGATAGGCAGGGGAGTCAGCCCCAGCATTTT.

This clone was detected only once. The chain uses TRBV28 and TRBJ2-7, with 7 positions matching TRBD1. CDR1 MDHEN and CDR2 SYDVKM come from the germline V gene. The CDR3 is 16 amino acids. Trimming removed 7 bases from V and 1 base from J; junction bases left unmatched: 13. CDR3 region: CASTKIRDSTSYEQYF. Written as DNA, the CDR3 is TGTGCCAGCACCAAGATCCGGGACAGTACTTCCTACGAGCAGTACTTC.

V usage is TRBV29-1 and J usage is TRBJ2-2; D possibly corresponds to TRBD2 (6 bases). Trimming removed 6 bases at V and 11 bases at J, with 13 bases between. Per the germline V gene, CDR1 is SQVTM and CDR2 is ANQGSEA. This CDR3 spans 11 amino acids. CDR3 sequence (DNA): TGCAGCGTCGCGACGGGAGCCGAGCTGTTTTTT. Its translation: CSVATGAELFF.

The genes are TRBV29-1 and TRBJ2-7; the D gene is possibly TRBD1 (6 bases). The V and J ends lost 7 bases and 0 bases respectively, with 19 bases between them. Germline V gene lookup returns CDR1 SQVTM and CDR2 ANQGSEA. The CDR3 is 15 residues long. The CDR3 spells CSAEVTGLYSYEQYF. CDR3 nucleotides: TGCAGCGCCGAGGTGACAGGACTCTACTCCTACGAGCAGTACTTC.

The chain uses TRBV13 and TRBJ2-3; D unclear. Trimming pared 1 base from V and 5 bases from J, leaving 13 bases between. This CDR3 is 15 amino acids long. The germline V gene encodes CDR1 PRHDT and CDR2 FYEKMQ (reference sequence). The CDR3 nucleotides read TGTGCCAGCAGCTTAGACGGTTATAGACAAGATACGCAGTATTTT. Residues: CASSLDGYRQDTQYF.